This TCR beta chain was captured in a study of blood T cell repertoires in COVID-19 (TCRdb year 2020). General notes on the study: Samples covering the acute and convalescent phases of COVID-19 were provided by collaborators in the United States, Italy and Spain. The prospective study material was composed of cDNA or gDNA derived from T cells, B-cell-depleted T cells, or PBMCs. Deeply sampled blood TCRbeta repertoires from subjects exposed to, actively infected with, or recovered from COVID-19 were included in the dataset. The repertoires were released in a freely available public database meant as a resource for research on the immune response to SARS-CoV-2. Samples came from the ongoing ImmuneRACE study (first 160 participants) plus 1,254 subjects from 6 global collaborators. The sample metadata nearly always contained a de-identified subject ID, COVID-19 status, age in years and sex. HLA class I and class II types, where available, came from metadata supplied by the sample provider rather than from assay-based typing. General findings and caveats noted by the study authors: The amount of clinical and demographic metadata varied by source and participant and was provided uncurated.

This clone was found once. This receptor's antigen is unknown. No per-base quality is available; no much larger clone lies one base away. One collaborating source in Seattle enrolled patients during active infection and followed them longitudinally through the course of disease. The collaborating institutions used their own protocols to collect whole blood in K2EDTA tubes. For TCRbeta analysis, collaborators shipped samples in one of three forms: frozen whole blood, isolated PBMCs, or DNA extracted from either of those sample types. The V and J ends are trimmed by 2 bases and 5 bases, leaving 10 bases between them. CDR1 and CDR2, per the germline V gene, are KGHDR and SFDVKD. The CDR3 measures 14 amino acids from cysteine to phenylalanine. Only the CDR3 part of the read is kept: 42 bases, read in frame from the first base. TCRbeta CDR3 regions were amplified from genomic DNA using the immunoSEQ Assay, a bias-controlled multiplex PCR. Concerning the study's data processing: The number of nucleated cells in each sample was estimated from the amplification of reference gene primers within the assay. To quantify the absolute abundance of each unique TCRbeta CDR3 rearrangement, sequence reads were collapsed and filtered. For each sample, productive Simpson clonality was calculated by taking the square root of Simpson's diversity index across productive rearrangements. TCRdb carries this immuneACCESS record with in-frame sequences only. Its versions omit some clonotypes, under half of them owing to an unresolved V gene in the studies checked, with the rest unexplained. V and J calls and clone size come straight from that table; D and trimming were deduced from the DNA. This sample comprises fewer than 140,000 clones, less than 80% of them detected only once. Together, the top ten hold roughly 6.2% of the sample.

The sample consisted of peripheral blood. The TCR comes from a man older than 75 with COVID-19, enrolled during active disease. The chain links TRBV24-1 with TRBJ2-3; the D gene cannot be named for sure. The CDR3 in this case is CATSDSGFGDTQYF. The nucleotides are TGTGCCACCAGTGATTCTGGTTTCGGAGATACGCAGTATTTT.